Presented here are 12 T cell receptor beta chains from one specimen sequenced in a study of monozygotic twins with inflammatory bowel disease. TCRdb re-called the 5' RACE reads, yielding one record per CDR3 amino acid sequence without DNA. The specimen's table records 110,000 to 150,000 distinct CDR3 sequences. The sequencing sample was made of blood. The receptors were gathered from a human donor with ulcerative colitis or Crohn's disease, or a healthy co-twin of an affected twin (not recorded which).

The rearrangement joins TRBV10-3 to TRBJ2-2. Germline-derived CDR1 and CDR2 are ENHRY and SYGVKD. This CDR3 has 12 residues. CDR3 amino acids: CAISESFVELFF.

The genes are TRBV7-2 and TRBJ1-5; the D gene TCRdb calls, TRBD1, cannot be checked with no DNA. The CDR3 is 14 amino acids. In germline, CDR1 is SGHTA, CDR2 FQGNSA. The CDR3 protein is CASSLTGYDQPQHF. Variable domain in full (rest from reference TRBV7-2 and TRBJ1-5): GAGVSQSPSNKVTEKGKDVELRCDPISGHTALYWYRQSLGQGLEFLIYFQGNSAPDKSGLPSDRFSAERTGGSVSTLTIQRTQQEDSAVYLCASSLTGYDQPQHFGDGTRLSIL.

The chain uses TRBV20-1 and TRBJ1-6; the D call of TRBD1 rests on TCRdb alone, since no DNA is present to check it. Germline V gives CDR1 DFQATT, CDR2 SNEGSKA (reference sequence). The length of the CDR3 is 15 residues. CDR3 sequence: CSASRDRAYNSPLHF.

The chain has TRBV7-2 and TRBJ2-2; TCRdb returns TRBD1, unconfirmable since there is no DNA. From germline, CDR1 is SGHTA and CDR2 FQGNSA. This CDR3 comprises 15 residues. CDR3 amino acids: CASSLTGGGTGELFF.

The V and J genes are TRBV11-1 and TRBJ1-1. CDR3 length: 14 amino acids. Germline values: CDR1 SGHAT, CDR2 FQDESV (reference sequence). This CDR3 is CASSLGVSGGEAFF.

The J gene is TRBJ2-1, the V gene TRBV4-2; no DNA is available, so the TRBD1 call from TCRdb remains unchecked. The CDR3 extends over 15 amino acids. Germline V gene sequence: CDR1 LGHNA, CDR2 YNFKEQ. The chain's CDR3 is CASSQEQGAYNEQFF.

This sequence joins TRBV7-7 and TRBJ2-1; the D gene TCRdb calls, TRBD2, cannot be checked with no DNA. The germline V gene has CDR1 SSHAT and CDR2 FNYEAQ (reference sequence). The CDR3 has 18 residues. This CDR3 reads CASSGRTSGRATYNEQFF.

V gene TRBV7-9 combines with J gene TRBJ2-5. There are 14 residues in the CDR3. Germline CDR1 is SEHNR and CDR2 is FQNEAQ (reference sequence). The CDR3 loop is CASSSGLIQETQYF.

The chain combines TRBV28 with TRBJ1-1; TCRdb outputs TRBD1, but without DNA this stays unchecked. The CDR3 runs 15 residues. Per germline, CDR1 MDHEN and CDR2 SYDVKM. The CDR3 protein is CASPPSGGSNTEAFF.

The gene calls are TRBV7-6 and TRBJ2-1; TCRdb indicates TRBD1, and absent DNA this call remains unverified. This CDR3 has 14 residues. Germline CDR1 reads SGHVS; CDR2 reads FNYEAQ. CDR3 in amino acids: CASSLEGIGAEQFF.

The chain uses TRBV10-3 and TRBJ2-2; with no DNA, the TCRdb D assignment of TRBD2 cannot be verified. CDR3 length equals 19 residues. Germline V gives CDR1 ENHRY, CDR2 SYGVKD. The CDR3 sequence: CAITTGDTLTSGNTGELFF.

This rearrangement joins TRBV5-1 to TRBJ2-3. The CDR3 is 13 amino acids. Germline V gives CDR1 SGHRS, CDR2 YFSETQ. Here the CDR3 reads CASSGPGFGTQYF. Combining the CDR3 with reference TRBV5-1 and TRBJ2-3 gives the whole variable domain KAGVTQTPRYLIKTRGQQVTLSCSPISGHRSVSWYQQTPGQGLQFLFEYFSETQRNKGNFPGRFSGRQFSNSRSEMNVSTLELGDSALYLCASSGPGFGTQYFGPGTRLTVL.